This T cell receptor (beta chain) was captured in a study of CD8 T cells in Susac syndrome. Negative magnetic isolation gave CD8+ and CD4+ cells; FACS enriched CD8+ TEMRA. Germline values: CDR1 MDHEN, CDR2 SYDVKM. V lost 5 bases and J 5 bases, leaving 18 bases between the germline ends. This CDR3 is 15 amino acids long. Concerning this clonotype: Its cognate antigen is unknown.

It was with random hexamers that about 0.45 to 1 ug RNA was reverse transcribed. TCRdb redid the calling of the immunoSEQ multiplex PCR reads with MiXCR, one entry per CDR3 protein. The data hold about 400,000 distinct CDR3 sequences, with around 85% observed a single time. Study results and limitations: The study acknowledged a relatively small number of individuals in its TCR sequencing and HLA analysis.

This clonotype was obtained from a human donor with multiple sclerosis. The chain is built from TRBV28 and TRBJ2-5; TRBD1 might be the D (7 bases). Sample: CD8+ T cells from PBMCs. CDR3 in DNA: TGTGCCAGCAGTCCGAGGGGGCCCCGGGGGGAGACCCAGTACTTC. Translating it yields CASSPRGPRGETQYF.